This T cell receptor beta chain appears in the sequencing data of a study of T cell responses to AZD1222 COVID-19 vaccine. A remark on this clone: Its antigen is unknown.

The method was immunoSEQ multiplex PCR; TCRdb's version includes in-frame clones alone and lacks a portion of them. Counted here are under 35,000 clones, 65% to 90% occurring once; the ten biggest clones make up about 7%. The ends were cut back, 1 base at V and 6 bases at J, with 16 bases in the middle. Germline V gives CDR1 MNHEY, CDR2 SMNVEV (reference sequence). The CDR3 is made up of 15 amino acids. General observations from the study: Within unmutated variant regions lay the reported targets of nearly half of spike-specific TCRs.

Sequences were derived from peripheral blood, sampled on day 0 of AZD1222 vaccination. The source is an adult in good health. The rearrangement uses TRBV27 and TRBJ2-7; possibly TRBD1 or TRBD2 for D (5 bases each). DNA for the CDR3: TGTGCCAGCAGTTTATTTCTCGGGGTAGGGGTCGAGCAGTACTTC. It codes for CASSLFLGVGVEQYF.